The sequence of this TCR beta chain was determined in a study of cytomegalovirus exposure and HLA in healthy donors. Whole-study findings and limits: It was reported that the classifier diagnosed cytomegalovirus status with high specificity and sensitivity in both the original and validation cohorts. The majority of TCR sequences were rare, yet some public TCRs appeared in many donors.

Repertoires were generated with immunoSEQ multiplex PCR, while TCRdb's copy carries only in-frame clones and drops some. The sample carries about 170,000 clones, just under 90% recorded once. A remark on this clone: Its antigen is unknown.

The donors were members of the validation cohort comprising approximately 110 subjects, separate from the roughly 650-subject first cohort. The CDR3 runs to 14 residues. V lost 5 bases, J lost 2 bases, and 4 bases stayed unmatched. Germline V CDR1 and CDR2: SGHTA, FQGTGA. What was sequenced was PBMCs. This chain uses TRBV7-3 with TRBJ2-5, with TRBD1 matching over 8 bases. The receptor's source is a man between 18 and 35 years old in good health and CMV-seropositive. The CDR3, as DNA: TGTGCCAGCAGCAAGGGACAGGCACAAGAGACCCAGTACTTC. It encodes CASSKGQAQETQYF.